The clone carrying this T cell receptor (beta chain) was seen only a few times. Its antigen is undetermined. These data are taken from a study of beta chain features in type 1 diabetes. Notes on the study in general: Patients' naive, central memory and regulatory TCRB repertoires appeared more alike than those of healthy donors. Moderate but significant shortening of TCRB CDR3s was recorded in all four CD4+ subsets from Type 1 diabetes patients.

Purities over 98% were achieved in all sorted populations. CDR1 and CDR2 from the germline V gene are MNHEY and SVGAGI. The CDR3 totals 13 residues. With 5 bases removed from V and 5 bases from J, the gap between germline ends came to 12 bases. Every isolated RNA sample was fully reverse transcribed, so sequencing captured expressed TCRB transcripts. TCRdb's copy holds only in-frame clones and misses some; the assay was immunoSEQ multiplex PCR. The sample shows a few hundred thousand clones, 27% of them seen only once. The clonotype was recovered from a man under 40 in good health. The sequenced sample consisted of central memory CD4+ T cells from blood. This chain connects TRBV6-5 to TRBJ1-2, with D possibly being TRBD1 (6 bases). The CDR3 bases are TGTGCCAGCAGTGACCGACAGGTTTATGGCTACACCTTC. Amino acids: CASSDRQVYGYTF.